Listed here is a single T cell receptor beta chain. This clone appeared a single time. What antigen it recognizes has not been identified. No much larger clonotype is one base removed from it; base qualities were not supplied. The CDR3 spans 14 residues, from the cysteine through the phenylalanine. Just the 42-base CDR3 DNA is kept, in frame starting at base 1. CDR1 SGHTA and CDR2 FQGNSA are derived from the germline V gene. Trimming takes 2 bases from V and 4 bases from J, and the germline ends sit 11 bases apart. Each collaborating institution followed its own protocols to collect whole blood in K2EDTA tubes. For TCRbeta analysis, collaborators shipped samples as frozen whole blood, isolated PBMCs, or DNA extracted from either of those sample types. TCRbeta CDR3 regions were amplified from genomic DNA by means of the immunoSEQ Assay, a bias-controlled multiplex PCR. The authors' analysis ran thus. Within the assay, amplification of reference gene primers was used to estimate how many nucleated cells each sample contained. To quantify the absolute abundance of each unique TCRbeta CDR3 rearrangement, sequence reads were collapsed and filtered. For each sample, productive Simpson clonality was calculated as the square root of Simpson's diversity index over productive rearrangements. TCRdb's version of the immuneACCESS table is confined to in-frame rearrangements and falls short of the full clone set. An unresolved V gene accounts for under half of the shortfall where checked; the remainder is of unknown origin. V and J calls and clone size are given by that table; D and trimming were obtained from the DNA. Here the sample has about 110,000 clones; around 78% occur a single time. Roughly 18% of the sample lies in the top ten.

The data were taken from a study of blood T cell repertoires in COVID-19 (dated by TCRdb to 2018 to 2021). Regarding the research as a whole: Samples covering the acute and convalescent phases of COVID-19 were provided by collaborators in the United States, Italy and Spain. The repertoires were made available in a free public database intended to serve as a resource for research on the immune response to SARS-CoV-2. Where HLA class I and class II types were available, the types were taken from metadata supplied by the sample provider, not from assay-based typing. A de-identified subject ID, COVID-19 status, age in years and sex were almost always included in the sample metadata. Samples were obtained from the ongoing ImmuneRACE study (first 160 participants) and from approximately 1,200 subjects provided by 6 global collaborators. Subjects who had been exposed to COVID-19, were actively infected with it, or had recovered from it provided the deeply sampled blood TCRbeta repertoires that made up the dataset. The material from the prospective study consisted of cDNA or gDNA derived from T cells, B-cell-depleted T cells, or PBMCs. What the research found in general, with its limitations: The amount of clinical and demographic metadata varied by source and participant and was provided uncurated.

The sample was peripheral blood. The sequence was collected from a woman aged 55-75 years with acute or convalescent COVID-19. The chain joins TRBV7-2 to TRBJ2-5; the D segment could be TRBD1, given 5 matching bases. In nucleotides, the sequence is TGTGCCAGCAGCTTATCGCAGGGATTAGAGACCCAGTACTTC. This sequence encodes CASSLSQGLETQYF.